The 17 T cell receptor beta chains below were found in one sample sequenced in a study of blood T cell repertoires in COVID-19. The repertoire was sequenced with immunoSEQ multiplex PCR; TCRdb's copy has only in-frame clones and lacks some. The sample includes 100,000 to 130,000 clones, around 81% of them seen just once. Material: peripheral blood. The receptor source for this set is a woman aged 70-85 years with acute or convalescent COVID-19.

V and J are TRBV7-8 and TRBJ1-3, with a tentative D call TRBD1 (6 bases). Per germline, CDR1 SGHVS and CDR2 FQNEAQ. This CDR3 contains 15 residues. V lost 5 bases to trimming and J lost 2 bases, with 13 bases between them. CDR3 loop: CASSARTATGNTIYF. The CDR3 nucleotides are TGTGCCAGCAGCGCCCGGACAGCAACTGGAAACACCATATATTTT.

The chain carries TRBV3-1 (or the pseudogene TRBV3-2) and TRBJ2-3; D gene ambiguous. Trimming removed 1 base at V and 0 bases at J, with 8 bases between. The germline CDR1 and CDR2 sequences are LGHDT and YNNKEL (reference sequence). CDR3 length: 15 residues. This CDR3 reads CASSQVSLSTDTQYF. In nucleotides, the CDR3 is TGTGCCAGCAGCCAAGTCTCCCTCAGCACAGATACGCAGTATTTT.

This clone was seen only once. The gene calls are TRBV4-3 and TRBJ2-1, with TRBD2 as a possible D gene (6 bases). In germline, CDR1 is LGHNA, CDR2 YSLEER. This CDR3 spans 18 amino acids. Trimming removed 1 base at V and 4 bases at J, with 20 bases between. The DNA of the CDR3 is TGCGCCAGCAGCCAAGGGTGGCTAGGGACTGATGGTTACAATGAGCAGTTCTTC. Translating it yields CASSQGWLGTDGYNEQFF.

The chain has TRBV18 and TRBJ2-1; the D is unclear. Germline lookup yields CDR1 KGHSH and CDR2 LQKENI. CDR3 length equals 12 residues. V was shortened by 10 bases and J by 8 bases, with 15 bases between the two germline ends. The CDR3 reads CATAPAIHEQFF. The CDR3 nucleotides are TGTGCCACTGCCCCAGCGATCCATGAGCAGTTCTTC.

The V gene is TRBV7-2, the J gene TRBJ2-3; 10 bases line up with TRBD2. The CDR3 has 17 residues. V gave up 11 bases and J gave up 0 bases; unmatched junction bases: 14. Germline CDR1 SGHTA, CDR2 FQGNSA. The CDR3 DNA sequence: TGTGCCTCCGCTCCGAGAGCGGGGGGGCCAAGCACAGATACGCAGTATTTT. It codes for CASAPRAGGPSTDTQYF. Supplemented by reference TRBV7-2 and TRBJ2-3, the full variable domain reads GAGVSQSPSNKVTEKGKDVELRCDPISGHTALYWYRQSLGQGLEFLIYFQGNSAPDKSGLPSDRFSAERTGGSVSTLTIQRTQQEDSAVYLCASAPRAGGPSTDTQYFGPGTRLTVL.

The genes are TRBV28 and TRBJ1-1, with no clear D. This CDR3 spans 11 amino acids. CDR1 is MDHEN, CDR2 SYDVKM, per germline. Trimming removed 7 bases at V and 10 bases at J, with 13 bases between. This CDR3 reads CASTTVSGAFF. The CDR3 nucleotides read TGTGCCAGCACCACGGTTTCCGGAGCTTTCTTT.

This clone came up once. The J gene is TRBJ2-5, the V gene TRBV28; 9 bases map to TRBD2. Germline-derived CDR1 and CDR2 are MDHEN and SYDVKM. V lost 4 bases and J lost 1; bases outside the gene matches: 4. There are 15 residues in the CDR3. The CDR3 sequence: CASSSGGRAQETQYF. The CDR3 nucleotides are TGTGCCAGCAGTTCCGGCGGGAGGGCCCAAGAGACCCAGTACTTC.

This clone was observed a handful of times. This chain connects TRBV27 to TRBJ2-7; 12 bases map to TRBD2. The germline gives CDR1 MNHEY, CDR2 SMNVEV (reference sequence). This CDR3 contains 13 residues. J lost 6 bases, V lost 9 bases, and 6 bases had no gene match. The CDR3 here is CASRLAGVGEQYF. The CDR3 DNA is TGTGCCAGTCGACTAGCGGGAGTAGGCGAGCAGTACTTC.

The CDR3 here is CASSLGHTGVGEKLFF. CDR3 nucleotides: TGTGCCAGCAGCTTAGGCCACACAGGGGTAGGCGAAAAACTGTTTTTT. The chain employs TRBV7-2 and TRBJ1-4; 7 nucleotides agree with TRBD1. From germline, CDR1 is SGHTA and CDR2 FQGNSA. V shed 1 base and J 8 bases; nucleotides not matched to a gene: 10. The CDR3 has 16 amino acids.

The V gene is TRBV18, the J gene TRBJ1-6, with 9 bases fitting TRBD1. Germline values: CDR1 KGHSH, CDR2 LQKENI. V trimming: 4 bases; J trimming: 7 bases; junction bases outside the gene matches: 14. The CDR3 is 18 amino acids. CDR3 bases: TGTGCCAGCTCACTGGGCCTAACAGGGGGCGCAGGAAATTCACCCCTCCACTTT. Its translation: CASSLGLTGGAGNSPLHF. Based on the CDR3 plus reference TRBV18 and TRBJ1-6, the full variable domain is NAGVMQNPRHLVRRRGQEARLRCSPMKGHSHVYWYRQLPEEGLKFMVYLQKENIIDESGMPKERFSAEFPKEGPSILRIQQVVRGDSAAYFCASSLGLTGGAGNSPLHFGNGTRLTVT.

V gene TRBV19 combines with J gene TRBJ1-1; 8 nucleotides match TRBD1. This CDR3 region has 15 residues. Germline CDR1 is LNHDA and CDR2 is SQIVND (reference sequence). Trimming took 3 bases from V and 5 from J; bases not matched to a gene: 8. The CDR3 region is CASSIGTGWGTEAFF. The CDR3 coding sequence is TGTGCCAGTAGTATCGGGACAGGTTGGGGGACTGAAGCTTTCTTT.

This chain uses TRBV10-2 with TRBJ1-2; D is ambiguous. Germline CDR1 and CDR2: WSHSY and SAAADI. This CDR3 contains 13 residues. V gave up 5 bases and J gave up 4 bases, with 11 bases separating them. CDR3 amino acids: CASSFTVGYGYTF. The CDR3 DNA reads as TGCGCCAGCAGTTTCACGGTTGGCTATGGCTACACCTTC.

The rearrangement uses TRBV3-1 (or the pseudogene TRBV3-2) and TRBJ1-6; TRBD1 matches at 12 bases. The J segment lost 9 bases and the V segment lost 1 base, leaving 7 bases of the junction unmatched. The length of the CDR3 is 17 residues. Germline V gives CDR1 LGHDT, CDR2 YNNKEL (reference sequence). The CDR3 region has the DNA TGTGCCAGCAGCCAAGCCCCGGGACAGGGGGCAAGTTCACCCCTCCACTTT. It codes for CASSQAPGQGASSPLHF.

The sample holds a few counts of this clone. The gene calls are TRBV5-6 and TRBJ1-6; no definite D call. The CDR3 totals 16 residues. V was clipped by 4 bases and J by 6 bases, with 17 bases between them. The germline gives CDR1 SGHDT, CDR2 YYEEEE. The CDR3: CASSEKAGLGNSPLHF. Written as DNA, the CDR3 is TGTGCCAGCAGCGAAAAAGCCGGCCTAGGTAATTCACCCCTCCACTTT.

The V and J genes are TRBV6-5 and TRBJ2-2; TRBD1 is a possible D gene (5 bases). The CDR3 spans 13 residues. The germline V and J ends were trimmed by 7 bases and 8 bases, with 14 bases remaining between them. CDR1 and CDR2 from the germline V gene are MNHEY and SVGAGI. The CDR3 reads CASNQGDYGELFF. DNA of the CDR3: TGTGCCAGCAACCAGGGTGATTATGGGGAGCTGTTTTTT.

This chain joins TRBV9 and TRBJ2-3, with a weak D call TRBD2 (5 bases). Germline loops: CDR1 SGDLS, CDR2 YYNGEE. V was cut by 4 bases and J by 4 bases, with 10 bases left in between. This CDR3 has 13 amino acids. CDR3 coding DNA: TGTGCCAGCAGCTTAACTAGTGCAGATACGCAGTATTTT. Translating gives CASSLTSADTQYF. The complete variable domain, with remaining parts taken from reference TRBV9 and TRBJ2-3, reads DSGVTQTPKHLITATGQRVTLRCSPRSGDLSVYWYQQSLDQGLQFLIQYYNGEERAKGNILERFSAQQFPDLHSELNLSSLELGDSALYFCASSLTSADTQYFGPGTRLTVL.

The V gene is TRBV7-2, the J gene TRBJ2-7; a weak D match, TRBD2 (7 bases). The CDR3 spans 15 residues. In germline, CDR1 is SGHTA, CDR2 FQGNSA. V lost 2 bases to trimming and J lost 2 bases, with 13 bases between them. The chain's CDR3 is CASSLITGGTYEQYF. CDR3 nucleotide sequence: TGTGCCAGCAGCTTAATAACGGGGGGCACCTACGAGCAGTACTTC.